Listed below are T cell receptor beta chains from one sample, sequenced in a study of patients and donors after allogeneic stem cell transplantation. TCRdb passed the RT-PCR reads through MiXCR, listing each CDR3 protein once. The table shows roughly 200,000 distinct CDR3 sequences, with 38% occurring only once. Sequencing used blood, either unsorted or a sorted T cell fraction (not recorded which). Receptors were obtained from a human donor who was either an allogeneic HSCT recipient or a stem cell or donor lymphocyte infusion donor (not recorded which). It is not recorded whose cells these are; they may come from a transplant donor. Both conserved end residues are part of each CDR3. D genes are given only for firm matches. For some rows the clone size is stated as once, few or many, or as a class when expanded; others skip it.

CDR3aa	CDR3nt	j_gene	d_gene	v_gene	abundance
CASSHPVRNTEAFF	TGCGCCAGCAGCCACCCTGTGAGGAACACTGAAGCTTTCTTT	TRBJ1-1	-	TRBV5-1	-
CASSAGTAERNTIYF	TGTGCCAGCAGCGCCGGGACAGCCGAGAGGAACACCATATATTTT	TRBJ1-3	TRBD1	TRBV7-6	-
CASSVDRGVSSAFF	TGTGCCAGCAGTGTGGACAGGGGCGTTTCGTCTGCTTTCTTT	TRBJ1-1	TRBD1	TRBV12-3/TRBV12-4	few
CASTSLGGYTF	TGTGCCAGCACTTCCCTGGGAGGCTACACCTTC	TRBJ1-2	-	TRBV12-3/TRBV12-4	few
CASSPHPGNQPQHF	TGTGCCAGCAGCCCCCATCCAGGCAATCAGCCCCAGCATTTT	TRBJ1-5	-	TRBV9	few
CASSFGLPPTDTQYF	TGTGCCAGCAGTTTCGGACTACCTCCCACAGATACGCAGTATTTT	TRBJ2-3	-	TRBV12-3/TRBV12-4	-
CSARDWVLEAFF	TGCAGTGCTAGAGATTGGGTGCTAGAAGCTTTCTTT	TRBJ1-1	-	TRBV20-1	-
CASSLPSARTEAFF	TGTGCCAGCAGCCTGCCCAGCGCGCGTACTGAAGCTTTCTTT	TRBJ1-1	-	TRBV5-4	-
CAISEWGQGNEQYF	TGTGCCATCAGTGAGTGGGGACAGGGCAACGAGCAGTACTTC	TRBJ2-7	TRBD1	TRBV10-3	-
CASSYRDRANTEAFF	TGTGCCAGCAGTTACAGAGACAGGGCGAACACTGAAGCTTTCTTT	TRBJ1-1	TRBD1	TRBV6-5	-
CASSPATGGIPNTEAFF	TGTGCCAGCTCACCAGCAACAGGGGGGATACCGAACACTGAAGCTTTCTTT	TRBJ1-1	TRBD1	TRBV18	-
CASSYSYSPFLEQYF	TGTGCCAGCAGTTACTCGTACAGCCCTTTCTTGGAGCAGTACTTC	TRBJ2-7	-	TRBV6-5	few
CASSKDAVPPNYGYTF	TGTGCCAGCAGTAAAGATGCGGTCCCCCCGAACTATGGCTACACCTTC	TRBJ1-2	-	TRBV28	few
CASSQDLRDTEAFF	TGCGCCAGCAGCCAAGATTTAAGGGACACTGAAGCTTTCTTT	TRBJ1-1	-	TRBV4-1	-
CASSQDRSFGQGSFNYGYTF	TGCGCCAGCAGCCAAGATCGATCCTTTGGACAGGGAAGCTTTAACTATGGCTACACCTTC	TRBJ1-2	TRBD1	TRBV4-1	few